Below are 19 T cell receptor beta chains sequenced from a single sample in a study of PD-1 blockade in mismatch repair-deficient tumors. Using immunoSEQ multiplex PCR, the repertoire was profiled, and TCRdb retains in-frame clones only, with some absent. The sample has about 110,000 clones, 60% to 85% seen once. This sample comprised peripheral blood, obtained 60 weeks after starting pembrolizumab. The source of these receptors is an adult with mismatch repair-deficient cancer.

This chain connects TRBV7-9 to TRBJ2-7; 8 bases are shared with TRBD2. V was pared by 1 base and J by 3 bases, with 5 bases of the junction left unmatched. Germline V gene lookup returns CDR1 SEHNR and CDR2 FQNEAQ (reference sequence). This CDR3 has 15 amino acids. This CDR3 is CASSLVTSGLYEQYF. The CDR3 nucleotides are TGTGCCAGCAGCTTAGTAACTAGCGGCCTCTACGAGCAGTACTTC.

CDR3 sequence: CASSEGEGQPQHF. The CDR3 DNA reads TGCGCCAGCAGCGAAGGAGAAGGCCAGCCCCAGCATTTT. The gene calls are TRBV5-1 and TRBJ1-5; D ambiguous. The CDR3 has 13 residues. Trimming pared 4 bases from V and 7 bases from J, leaving 12 bases between. Germline lookup yields CDR1 SGHRS and CDR2 YFSETQ.

V is TRBV10-3 and J is TRBJ2-1; the match to TRBD1 covers 9 bases. This CDR3 is built from 14 residues. CDR1 and CDR2 (germline): ENHRY, SYGVKD. V dropped 2 bases and J dropped 6; count of bases not matched to a gene: 2. The CDR3 nucleotides are TGTGCCATCAGTGAGCCGGACAGGGGCAATGAGCAGTTCTTC. Translated, it gives CAISEPDRGNEQFF.

This chain joins TRBV10-3 and TRBJ2-5, with 7 positions matching TRBD1. Unmatched junction bases numbered 6, after V lost 3 bases and J lost 5 bases. This CDR3 has 14 residues. CDR1 is ENHRY, CDR2 SYGVKD, per germline. The CDR3 loop reads CAISEAKTGETQYF. CDR3 nucleotides: TGTGCCATCAGTGAAGCTAAGACAGGGGAGACCCAGTACTTC.

This clone has just a few counts. V usage is TRBV7-9 and J usage is TRBJ2-6; D gene uncertain. Looked up from germline, CDR1 is SEHNR and CDR2 is FQNEAQ (reference sequence). The CDR3 length is 15 residues. The V and J ends lost 0 bases and 0 bases respectively, with 3 bases between them. The DNA for the CDR3 is TGTGCCAGCAGCTTAGCGGTCTCTGGGGCCAACGTCCTGACTTTC. Translation gives CASSLAVSGANVLTF.

The genes are TRBV7-9 and TRBJ1-5; no clear D. CDR1 and CDR2 from the germline V gene are SEHNR and FQNEAQ (reference sequence). The CDR3 sequence is 15 residues long. With 1 base removed from V and 7 bases from J, the gap between germline ends came to 14 bases. The CDR3 protein is CASSLETTLGQPQHF. In DNA form, the CDR3 reads TGTGCCAGCAGCTTAGAAACCACCTTAGGCCAGCCCCAGCATTTT.

The chain couples TRBV2 to TRBJ1-2; D gene unclear. V lost 8 bases and J 4 bases, leaving 14 bases between the germline ends. This CDR3 comprises 13 residues. Germline V gene lookup returns CDR1 SNHLY and CDR2 FYNNEI. This chain's CDR3 is CASAFLGSYGYTF. CDR3 DNA sequence: TGTGCCAGCGCGTTCTTGGGTTCCTATGGCTACACCTTC. Combining the CDR3 with reference TRBV2 and TRBJ1-2 gives the whole variable domain EPEVTQTPSHQVTQMGQEVILRCVPISNHLYFYWYRQILGQKVEFLVSFYNNEISEKSEIFDDQFSVERPDGSNFTLKIRSTKLEDSAMYFCASAFLGSYGYTFGSGTRLTVV.

V usage is TRBV7-8 and J usage is TRBJ1-6; TRBD1 is a possible D gene (5 bases). V lost 3 bases and J lost 9, with 12 bases in between. Germline CDR1 SGHVS, CDR2 FQNEAQ. The CDR3 covers 14 residues. The CDR3 DNA follows: TGTGCCAGCAGCTTGACAGAGACTTCTTCACCCCTCCACTTT. The encoded protein is CASSLTETSSPLHF.

This clone appeared a single time. This chain connects TRBV6-6 to TRBJ1-1, with a possible D match to TRBD1 (6 bases). The CDR3 totals 13 residues. The V gene's germline CDR1 is MNHNY and CDR2 SVGAGI (reference sequence). Trimming took 7 bases from V and 6 from J, leaving 15 bases between them. The CDR3: CASTKGGNPEAFF. The CDR3 region has the DNA TGTGCCAGCACCAAGGGGGGGAATCCTGAAGCTTTCTTT.

This clone was seen more than once but under ten times. The chain links TRBV19 to TRBJ2-7, with D perhaps matching TRBD1 (6 bases). Trimming pared 5 bases from V and 5 bases from J, leaving 16 bases between. Germline-derived CDR1 and CDR2 are LNHDA and SQIVND (reference sequence). CDR3 length: 14 residues. CDR3 nucleotide sequence: TGTGCCAGTAGTCCGACAGGCCTTAGGGACGAGCAGTACTTC. This sequence encodes CASSPTGLRDEQYF.

The V call is TRBV5-1, the J call TRBJ2-7; 8 nucleotides agree with TRBD2. The CDR3 extends over 18 amino acids. Germline V gene data show CDR1 as SGHRS and CDR2 as YFSETQ. J gave up 0 bases and V 8 bases, and 19 bases lay outside the gene matches. CDR3 amino acids: CARSLTSGFITSSYEQYF. The CDR3 coding sequence is TGCGCCAGGTCCCTTACTAGCGGCTTTATTACGAGCTCCTACGAGCAGTACTTC.

This rearrangement joins TRBV30 to TRBJ2-2, with a weak D call TRBD1 (5 bases). In germline, CDR1 is GTSNPN, CDR2 SVGIG (reference sequence). This CDR3 has 13 residues. The ends were cut back, 0 bases at V and 5 bases at J, with 7 bases in the middle. The CDR3 reads CAWSVGDTGELFF. In nucleotides, the CDR3 is TGTGCCTGGAGTGTAGGGGATACCGGGGAGCTGTTTTTT.

This chain joins TRBV27 and TRBJ1-1; no clear D gene. The CDR3 extends over 16 amino acids. CDR1 and CDR2 (germline): MNHEY, SMNVEV (reference sequence). Trimming pared 1 base from V and 0 bases from J, leaving 12 bases between. CDR3 amino acids: CASSLYHAEMNTEAFF. The CDR3 coding sequence is TGTGCCAGCAGTTTATACCACGCGGAAATGAACACTGAAGCTTTCTTT.

The V call is TRBV5-1, the J call TRBJ2-1, with D possibly being TRBD2 (5 bases). The germline V gene encodes CDR1 SGHRS and CDR2 YFSETQ. V shed 0 bases and J shed 5 bases, with 12 bases lying between them. The CDR3 runs to 15 residues. The CDR3, as DNA: TGCGCCAGCAGCTTGGATCCGGGGTCTGACAATGAGCAGTTCTTC. Its protein is CASSLDPGSDNEQFF.

This chain joins TRBV7-2 and TRBJ2-7, with 7 bases that match TRBD1. V lost 3 bases and J lost 3; bases outside the gene matches: 5. Germline values: CDR1 SGHTA, CDR2 FQGNSA. The length of the CDR3 is 14 residues. CDR3 DNA: TGTGCCAGCAGCTTGCCGGGACAGCACTACGAGCAGTACTTC. It is translated as CASSLPGQHYEQYF.

V and J are TRBV30 and TRBJ1-1, with TRBD1 matching over 7 bases. The CDR3 length is 18 residues. Looked up from germline, CDR1 is GTSNPN and CDR2 is SVGIG (reference sequence). The J segment lost 2 bases and the V segment lost 0 bases, leaving 15 bases of the junction unmatched. CDR3 protein: CAWSVLPQTGTLNTEAFF. CDR3 sequence (DNA): TGTGCCTGGAGTGTATTACCCCAGACAGGGACCCTTAACACTGAAGCTTTCTTT.

J is TRBJ2-7 and V is TRBV12-5; D is unclear. CDR1 is LGHNT, CDR2 FRNRAP, per germline. CDR3 length: 14 amino acids. Trimming took 1 base from V and 0 from J, leaving 7 bases between them. CDR3 in DNA: TGTGCTAGTGGTTTGGGGCCAGTCTCCTACGAGCAGTACTTC. Protein sequence: CASGLGPVSYEQYF.

The CDR3 DNA follows: TGTGCCAGCTCACCACCGGACAGGATCACTGAAGCTTTCTTT. Translation gives CASSPPDRITEAFF. J is TRBJ1-1 and V is TRBV18, with 7 bases matching TRBD1. CDR1 and CDR2 from the germline V gene are KGHSH and LQKENI. The CDR3 contains 14 residues. Trimming at V came to 0 bases and at J to 4 bases, leaving 2 bases not matched to a gene.

This chain joins TRBV7-3 and TRBJ2-1, with D tentatively TRBD1 (5 bases). CDR3 length: 13 residues. The V and J ends lost 4 bases and 4 bases respectively, with 8 bases between them. Germline values: CDR1 SGHTA, CDR2 FQGTGA. The CDR3 protein is CASSSSGYNEQFF. CDR3 DNA sequence: TGTGCCAGCAGCTCCTCAGGGTACAATGAGCAGTTCTTC.